Shown below are 31 T cell receptor beta chains from a single sample sequenced in a study of human T cells and chemical hapten exposure. Sample time point: patch test 2, 6 weeks after DPC sensitization. The treatment: therapeutic diphenylcyclopropenone sensitization with weekly scalp DPC. TCRdb fed the RACE reads into MiXCR, producing one record per CDR3 protein. The sample lists some 27,000 distinct CDR3 sequences; roughly 10% were seen once. Sequences were derived from whole blood, sampled in connection with sensitization to the hapten diphenylcyclopropenone (DPC). The receptors come from a man younger than 45 with alopecia areata. Some clones in this sample may be carry-over from other donors' samples.

The genes are TRBV4-3 and TRBJ2-3, with 9 nucleotides matching TRBD1. CDR1 LGHNA and CDR2 YSLEER come from the germline V gene. After removal of 0 bases from V and 4 bases from J, the junction contained 5 bases not matched to a gene. This CDR3 comprises 16 residues. The chain's CDR3 is CASSQDTGGFADTQYF. In DNA form, the CDR3 reads TGCGCCAGCAGCCAAGATACAGGGGGCTTCGCAGATACGCAGTATTTT.

This clonotype was recorded many times. V usage is TRBV29-1 and J usage is TRBJ1-2; no firm D call. Germline CDR1 and CDR2: SQVTM and ANQGSEA. With 3 bases removed from V and 6 bases from J, the gap between germline ends came to 11 bases. The CDR3 has 12 residues. CDR3 protein: CSVEPEYHGYTF. Here the CDR3 DNA reads TGCAGCGTTGAGCCGGAATACCATGGCTACACCTTC.

This clonotype was seen repeatedly, ten times or more. The rearrangement uses TRBV4-1 and TRBJ1-5; D ambiguous. V lost 5 bases, J lost 2 bases, and 19 bases lay in between. This CDR3 has 17 amino acids. The germline CDR1 and CDR2 sequences are MGHRA and YSYEKL. DNA for the CDR3: TGCGCCAGCAGCTTTCACCCCGGACGGACTGGCAATCAGCCCCAGCATTTT. It is translated as CASSFHPGRTGNQPQHF.

This clonotype was seen many times. V is TRBV6-2 or TRBV6-3 and J is TRBJ2-2; 8 nucleotides line up with TRBD2. CDR1 and CDR2 (germline): MNHEY, SVGEGT. CDR3 length: 15 amino acids. Trimming removed 4 bases from V and 7 bases from J; junction bases left unmatched: 8. As DNA, the CDR3 is TGTGCCAGCAGTTCTGGGACTAGTAAAATCGGGGAGCTGTTTTTT. This encodes CASSSGTSKIGELFF.

In this sample, this clonotype turned up many times. The CDR3 bases are TGCGCCAGCAGCCCCGGCGGGGCAGGGGGCGACGAGCAGTACTTC. Encoded protein: CASSPGGAGGDEQYF. This chain uses TRBV5-1 with TRBJ2-7, with TRBD1 matching over 8 bases. CDR3 size: 15 residues. Germline V gene lookup returns CDR1 SGHRS and CDR2 YFSETQ. Trimming took 4 bases from V and 5 from J; bases not matched to a gene: 11.

This clonotype was detected ten times or more. V gene TRBV4-2 combines with J gene TRBJ1-2; D is possibly TRBD1 (5 bases). The CDR3 contains 16 residues. Trimming took 0 bases from V and 3 from J, leaving 14 bases between them. CDR1 LGHNA and CDR2 YNFKEQ come from the germline V gene. The CDR3 reads CASSQDLRGSDYGYTF. DNA for the CDR3: TGTGCCAGCAGCCAAGATTTGAGGGGCTCGGACTATGGCTACACCTTC.

The sample holds many counts of this clonotype. The chain uses TRBV7-2 and TRBJ1-1, with D perhaps matching TRBD1 (5 bases). Trimming shortened V by 3 bases and J by 6 bases, and 14 bases separated the two germline ends. The CDR3 loop spans 14 amino acids. Germline loops: CDR1 SGHTA, CDR2 FQGNSA. Here the CDR3 DNA reads TGTGCCAGCAGCTTGGGGACCGGCGGGGCTGAAGCTTTCTTT. Translation gives CASSLGTGGAEAFF.

This chain uses TRBV7-2 with TRBJ2-1; 8 nucleotides agree with TRBD2. Germline CDR1 and CDR2: SGHTA and FQGNSA. This CDR3 spans 16 amino acids. J lost 9 bases, V lost 5 bases, and 15 bases had no gene match. CDR3 nucleotide sequence: TGTGCCAGCAGCCTTCAGAGTAGCGGGATTGTGGTTGAGCAGTTCTTC. It yields the protein CASSLQSSGIVVEQFF. Combining the CDR3 with reference TRBV7-2 and TRBJ2-1 gives the whole variable domain GAGVSQSPSNKVTEKGKDVELRCDPISGHTALYWYRQSLGQGLEFLIYFQGNSAPDKSGLPSDRFSAERTGGSVSTLTIQRTQQEDSAVYLCASSLQSSGIVVEQFFGPGTRLTVL.

The chain carries TRBV5-1 and TRBJ2-5, with unresolved D. Trimming cost V 3 bases and J 3 bases, with 9 bases left between them. Germline V gives CDR1 SGHRS, CDR2 YFSETQ. This CDR3 is built from 13 residues. The CDR3 loop reads CASSYNWKETQYF. DNA for the CDR3: TGCGCCAGCAGCTACAACTGGAAAGAGACCCAGTACTTC.

The sample holds many counts of this clonotype. CDR3 sequence reads: CSAGQGADTQYF. CDR3 sequence (DNA): TGCAGCGCTGGACAGGGAGCAGATACGCAGTATTTT. The chain links TRBV29-1 to TRBJ2-3; 8 bases are shared with TRBD1. Germline V gene sequence: CDR1 SQVTM, CDR2 ANQGSEA. V was pared by 7 bases and J by 4 bases, with 4 bases of the junction left unmatched. The CDR3 is 12 residues long.

Ten or more counts support this clonotype. The chain carries TRBV11-2 and TRBJ2-3, with D possibly matching TRBD1 (5 bases). The CDR3 runs to 14 residues. Per the germline V gene, CDR1 is SGHAT and CDR2 is FQNNGV. The V end lost 5 bases, the J end lost 2 bases, and 11 bases lay between the germline ends. The CDR3 spells CASSPRQNTDTQYF. CDR3 nucleotide sequence: TGTGCCAGCAGCCCCCGACAGAACACAGATACGCAGTATTTT.

CDR3 nucleotide sequence: TGTGCCAGCAGTGTCGGACGGGGAAAAACTGAAGCTTTCTTT. The encoded protein is CASSVGRGKTEAFF. The V call is TRBV6-5, the J call TRBJ1-1; D gene uncertain. The V gene lost 5 bases and the J gene lost 5 bases, with 15 bases spanning the gap. The germline V gene has CDR1 MNHEY and CDR2 SVGAGI. This CDR3 is 14 amino acids long.

This clonotype was seen repeatedly, ten times or more. This rearrangement joins TRBV29-1 to TRBJ2-4, with D perhaps TRBD2 (6 bases). Trimming left V 0 bases short and J 0 bases short, with 9 bases between. CDR1 SQVTM and CDR2 ANQGSEA come from the germline V gene. This CDR3 has 15 amino acids. DNA of the CDR3: TGCAGCGTTGAAGAACTAGCTGCAGCCAAAAACATTCAGTACTTC. It translates to CSVEELAAAKNIQYF.

In its sample, this clonotype was seen a few times. The rearrangement links TRBV2 to TRBJ1-4; the match to TRBD1 covers 8 bases. V trimming: 8 bases; J trimming: 0 bases; junction bases outside the gene matches: 14. Germline CDR1 SNHLY, CDR2 FYNNEI. The CDR3 runs 18 residues. The CDR3 is CASSTLGQVPATNEKLFF. The CDR3 DNA is TGTGCCAGCTCCACCTTGGGACAGGTTCCTGCAACTAATGAAAAACTGTTTTTT.

The chain is built from TRBV6-2 or TRBV6-3 and TRBJ1-1; D might be TRBD1 (6 bases). CDR1 is MNHEY and CDR2 is SVGEGT in the germline V gene. Trimming left V 5 bases short and J 10 bases short, with 14 bases between. The CDR3 length is 12 residues. The chain's CDR3 is CASSVNRVGAFF. In DNA form, the CDR3 reads TGTGCCAGCAGTGTAAACAGGGTCGGAGCTTTCTTT.

In its sample, this clonotype was seen a few times. This chain links TRBV29-1 with TRBJ2-5, with D perhaps given as TRBD1 or TRBD2 (5 bases each). Trimming cost V 8 bases and J 2 bases, with 12 bases left between them. CDR1 and CDR2 (germline): SQVTM, ANQGSEA. This CDR3 spans 12 amino acids. CDR3 in DNA: TGCAGCACGGGGACCGCGCAAGAGACCCAGTACTTC. Its protein product is CSTGTAQETQYF.

This clonotype came up many times. V usage is TRBV12-3 or TRBV12-4 and J usage is TRBJ1-4; no reliable D call. The V gene lost 7 bases and the J gene lost 5 bases, with 11 bases spanning the gap. This CDR3 region has 13 residues. CDR3 bases: TGTGCCAGCAAGCAGGAGGGAAATGAAAAACTGTTTTTT. This translates into CASKQEGNEKLFF.

This clonotype was observed a few times. This chain joins TRBV30 and TRBJ2-7; D is uncertain. The CDR3 spans 12 residues. Germline V CDR1 and CDR2: GTSNPN, SVGIG (reference sequence). Trimming took off 2 bases at V and 5 bases at J, with 10 bases between the two ends. The CDR3 region is CAWSTLNHEQYF. The CDR3 nucleotides read TGTGCCTGGAGTACCCTGAACCACGAGCAGTACTTC. Supplemented by reference TRBV30 and TRBJ2-7, the full variable domain reads SQTIHQWPATLVQPVGSPLSLECTVEGTSNPNLYWYRQAAGRGLQLLFYSVGIGQISSEVPQNLSASRPQDRQFILSSKKLLLSDSGFYLCAWSTLNHEQYFGPGTRLTVT.

This clonotype has more than one count but fewer than ten. V and J are TRBV14 and TRBJ2-3, with D maybe TRBD1 (5 bases). Germline CDR1 SGHDN, CDR2 FVKESK. The CDR3 is 15 residues long. The germline V and J ends were trimmed by 2 bases and 2 bases, with 11 bases remaining between them. The CDR3 is CASSQQGAYTDTQYF. CDR3 coding DNA: TGTGCCAGCAGCCAACAGGGCGCGTACACAGATACGCAGTATTTT.

Ten or more counts support this clonotype. This sequence joins TRBV19 and TRBJ1-5; D is undetermined. CDR1 is LNHDA, CDR2 SQIVND, per germline (reference sequence). This CDR3 region has 14 residues. Trimming stripped 4 bases from V and 2 bases from J, with 9 bases between. DNA of the CDR3: TGTGCCAGTAGTACATCCCCTGGCAATCAGCCCCAGCATTTT. This translates into CASSTSPGNQPQHF.

The rearrangement uses TRBV20-1 and TRBJ1-1, with D perhaps matching TRBD1 (5 bases). This CDR3 spans 14 amino acids. The germline V and J ends were trimmed by 0 bases and 0 bases, with 8 bases remaining between them. Germline CDR1 reads DFQATT; CDR2 reads SNEGSKA (reference sequence). CDR3 sequence: CSARDGGLNTEAFF. CDR3 nucleotide sequence: TGCAGTGCTAGAGATGGGGGTTTGAACACTGAAGCTTTCTTT.

This clonotype was seen a handful of times. The rearrangement joins TRBV6-2 or TRBV6-3 to TRBJ1-5; D is undetermined. V was trimmed by 6 bases and J by 7 bases, leaving 13 bases between them. The CDR3 runs 13 residues. Germline V gene data show CDR1 as MNHEY and CDR2 as SVGEGT. The CDR3 region has the DNA TGTGCCAGCAGGAAACAACTAGGGCAGCCCCAGCATTTT. Translating gives CASRKQLGQPQHF.

This clonotype was seen at least ten times. The V gene is TRBV11-2, the J gene TRBJ1-1; D gene unclear. The CDR3 extends over 14 amino acids. V dropped 0 bases and J dropped 5 bases, with 10 bases sitting between them. The germline gives CDR1 SGHAT, CDR2 FQNNGV. In DNA form, the CDR3 reads TGTGCCAGCAGCTTAGAGGACTCGGGGACTGAAGCTTTCTTT. Translated, it gives CASSLEDSGTEAFF.

In this sample, this clonotype turned up many times. This chain uses TRBV4-3 with TRBJ2-3; 13 nucleotides align to TRBD2. The length of the CDR3 is 17 residues. V shed 1 base and J 3 bases; nucleotides not matched to a gene: 4. Germline lookup yields CDR1 LGHNA and CDR2 YSLEER. CDR3 in DNA: TGCGCCAGCAGCCAAGGAGGACTAGCGGGAGTTACAGATACGCAGTATTTT. It translates to CASSQGGLAGVTDTQYF.

This clonotype turned up a few times. The chain recombines TRBV4-1 with TRBJ2-1; TRBD2 matches at 7 bases. Germline V gene lookup returns CDR1 MGHRA and CDR2 YSYEKL. V was clipped by 0 bases and J by 5 bases; unmatched bases: 13. The CDR3 spans 18 residues. This CDR3 reads CASSQDSPGLVMHNEQFF. The DNA of the CDR3 is TGCGCCAGCAGCCAAGATAGCCCTGGACTAGTTATGCACAATGAGCAGTTCTTC.

J is TRBJ2-2 and V is TRBV9; no reliable D call. Germline V gene data show CDR1 as SGDLS and CDR2 as YYNGEE. The CDR3 covers 16 residues. Trimming stripped 0 bases from V and 3 bases from J, with 12 bases between. In nucleotides, the CDR3 is TGTGCCAGCAGCGTAGAAATCGGGTCTGACACCGGGGAGCTGTTTTTT. This translates into CASSVEIGSDTGELFF.

This clonotype came up many times. This CDR3 reads CASSRAGQGNTEAFF. For the CDR3, the DNA is TGCGCCAGCAGCAGAGCGGGGCAGGGCAACACTGAAGCTTTCTTT. J is TRBJ1-1 and V is TRBV4-3; TRBD1 is a possible D gene (5 bases). V lost 5 bases, J lost 2 bases, and 15 bases lay in between. The V gene's germline CDR1 is LGHNA and CDR2 YSLEER. The CDR3 loop spans 15 amino acids.

This clonotype was found a few times. The V call is TRBV6-2 or TRBV6-3, the J call TRBJ1-1; no clear D gene. The CDR3 has 14 amino acids. CDR1 and CDR2 (germline): MNHEY, SVGEGT. Trimming removed 6 bases from V and 1 base from J, with 12 bases in between. The DNA of the CDR3 is TGTGCCAGCAGGCTGGACGGGAAGAACACTGAAGCTTTCTTT. This encodes CASRLDGKNTEAFF.

By sample fraction, this clonotype is medium-sized. The chain is built from TRBV19 and TRBJ2-1; 9 nucleotides align to TRBD2. Germline CDR1 LNHDA, CDR2 SQIVND (reference sequence). The CDR3 covers 15 residues. V was clipped by 7 bases and J by 5 bases; unmatched bases: 9. The CDR3 bases are TGTGCCAGTAAAGGTGGAGCGGGGGGAGACAATGAGCAGTTCTTC. Protein product: CASKGGAGGDNEQFF.

This clonotype was counted ten times or more. The V call is TRBV29-1, the J call TRBJ2-5, with 11 bases identical to TRBD1. Per the germline V gene, CDR1 is SQVTM and CDR2 is ANQGSEA. V trimming: 7 bases; J trimming: 5 bases; junction bases outside the gene matches: 6. This CDR3 comprises 13 residues. As DNA, the CDR3 is TGCAGCGGTGGACAGGGGGCGGGGGAGACCCAGTACTTC. Its translation: CSGGQGAGETQYF.

This clonotype was counted ten times or more. The chain uses TRBV7-6 and TRBJ1-1; maybe TRBD1 (5 bases). V lost 5 bases and J lost 0, with 13 bases in between. The CDR3 sequence is 15 residues long. Germline CDR1 reads SGHVS; CDR2 reads FNYEAQ. This CDR3 is CASSHGRQMNTEAFF. CDR3 nucleotides: TGTGCCAGCAGCCACGGGAGACAGATGAACACTGAAGCTTTCTTT.